The entry below gives a single TCR beta chain sequence along with its context. V lost 1 base and J lost 7; bases outside the gene matches: 10. Germline lookup yields CDR1 LGHNA and CDR2 YNFKEQ. The CDR3 is 16 residues long. The sample is drawn from a study of cytomegalovirus exposure and HLA in healthy donors. 13 Jbeta primers and 60 Vbeta primers were used for the PCR. This table comes from immunoSEQ multiplex PCR, and its TCRdb copy is limited to in-frame clones, with some not included. The data show roughly 120,000 clones, with approximately 80% seen just once and 4% to 5% held by the top ten. The clonotype originates from a man between 50 and 59 years old in good health and CMV-seropositive. The sample was PBMCs. This rearrangement joins TRBV4-2 to TRBJ1-2; TRBD1 aligns across 9 bases. CDR3 amino acids: CASSQGRDRVSSGYTF. CDR3 coding DNA: TGTGCCAGCAGCCAAGGCCGGGACAGGGTCTCGAGTGGCTACACCTTC.